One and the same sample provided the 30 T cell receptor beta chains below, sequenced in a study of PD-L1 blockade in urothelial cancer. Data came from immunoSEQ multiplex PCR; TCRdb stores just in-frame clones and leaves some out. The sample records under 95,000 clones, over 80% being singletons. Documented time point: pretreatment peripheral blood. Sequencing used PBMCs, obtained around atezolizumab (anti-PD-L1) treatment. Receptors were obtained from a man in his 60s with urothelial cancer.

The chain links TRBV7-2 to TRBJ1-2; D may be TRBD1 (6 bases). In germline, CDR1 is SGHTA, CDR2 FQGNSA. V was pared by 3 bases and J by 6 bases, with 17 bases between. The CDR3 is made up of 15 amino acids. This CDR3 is CASSFMAGVDDGYTF. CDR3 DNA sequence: TGTGCCAGCAGCTTCATGGCAGGGGTTGATGATGGCTACACCTTC.

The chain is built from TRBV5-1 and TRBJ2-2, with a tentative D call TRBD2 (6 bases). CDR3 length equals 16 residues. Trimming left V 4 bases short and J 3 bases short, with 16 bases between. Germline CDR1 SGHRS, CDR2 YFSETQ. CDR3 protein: CASSPRVGGDTGELFF. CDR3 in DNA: TGCGCCAGCAGCCCCCGAGTGGGGGGAGACACCGGGGAGCTGTTTTTT.

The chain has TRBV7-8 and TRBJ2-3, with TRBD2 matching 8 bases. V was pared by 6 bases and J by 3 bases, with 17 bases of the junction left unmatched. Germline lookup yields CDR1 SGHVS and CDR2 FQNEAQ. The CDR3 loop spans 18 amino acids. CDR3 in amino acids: CASRSPSERERWTDTQYF. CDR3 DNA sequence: TGTGCCAGCAGGTCCCCGTCGGAGCGGGAGCGTTGGACAGATACGCAGTATTTT.

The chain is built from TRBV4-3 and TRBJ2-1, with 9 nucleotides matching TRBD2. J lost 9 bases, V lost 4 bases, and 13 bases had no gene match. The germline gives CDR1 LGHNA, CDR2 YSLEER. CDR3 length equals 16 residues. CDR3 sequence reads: CASSPSSSGSKIEQFF. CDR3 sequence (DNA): TGCGCCAGCAGCCCCAGTAGTAGCGGGAGTAAAATTGAGCAGTTCTTC.

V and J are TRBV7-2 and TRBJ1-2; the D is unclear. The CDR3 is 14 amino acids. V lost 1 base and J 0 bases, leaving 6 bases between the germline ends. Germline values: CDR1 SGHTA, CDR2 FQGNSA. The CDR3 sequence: CASSLDSANYGYTF. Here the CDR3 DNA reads TGTGCCAGCAGCTTAGACTCGGCTAACTATGGCTACACCTTC.

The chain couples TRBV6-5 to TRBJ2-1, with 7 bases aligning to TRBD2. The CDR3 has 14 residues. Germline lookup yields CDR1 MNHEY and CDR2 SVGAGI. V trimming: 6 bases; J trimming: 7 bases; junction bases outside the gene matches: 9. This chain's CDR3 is CASSYGGERNEQFF. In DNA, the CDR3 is TGTGCCAGCAGCTATGGGGGGGAGAGGAATGAGCAGTTCTTC.

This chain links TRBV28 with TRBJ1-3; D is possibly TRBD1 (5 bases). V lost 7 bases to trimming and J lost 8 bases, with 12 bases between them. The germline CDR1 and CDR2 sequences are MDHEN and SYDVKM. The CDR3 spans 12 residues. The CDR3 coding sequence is TGTGCCAGCACCGCGCAGGGCCACACCATATATTTT. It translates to CASTAQGHTIYF.

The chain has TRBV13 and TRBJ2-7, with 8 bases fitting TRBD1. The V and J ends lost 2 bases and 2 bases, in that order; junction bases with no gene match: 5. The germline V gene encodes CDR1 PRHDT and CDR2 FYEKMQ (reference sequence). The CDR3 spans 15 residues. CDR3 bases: TGTGCCAGCAGCTTACTACGGACAGGGCCCTACGAGCAGTACTTC. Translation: CASSLLRTGPYEQYF.

CDR3: CASSLSQGVQPQHF. CDR3 DNA: TGTGCCAGCAGCTTATCACAGGGTGTCCAGCCCCAGCATTTT. The chain has TRBV7-4 and TRBJ1-5; a possible D gene is TRBD1 (6 bases). The CDR3 has 14 residues. The germline V and J ends were trimmed by 2 bases and 7 bases, with 12 bases remaining between them. Germline V CDR1 and CDR2: SGHVT, SQSDAQ.

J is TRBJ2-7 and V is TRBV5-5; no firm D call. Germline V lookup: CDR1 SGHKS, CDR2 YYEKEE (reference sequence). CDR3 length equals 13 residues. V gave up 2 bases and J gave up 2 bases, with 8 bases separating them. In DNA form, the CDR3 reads TGTGCCAGCAGCTTTCCCCCAGCCTACGAGCAGTACTTC. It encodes CASSFPPAYEQYF.

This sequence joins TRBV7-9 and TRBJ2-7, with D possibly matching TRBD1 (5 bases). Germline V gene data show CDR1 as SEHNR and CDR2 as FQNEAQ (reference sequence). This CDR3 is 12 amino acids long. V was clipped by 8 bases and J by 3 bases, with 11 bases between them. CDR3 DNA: TGTGCCAGCGCAGGGCCACTCTACGAGCAGTACTTC. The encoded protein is CASAGPLYEQYF.

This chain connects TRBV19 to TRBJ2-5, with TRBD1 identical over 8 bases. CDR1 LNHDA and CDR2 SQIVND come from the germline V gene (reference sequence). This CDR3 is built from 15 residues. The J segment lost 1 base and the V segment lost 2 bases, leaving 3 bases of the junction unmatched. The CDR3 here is CASSIKTGVQETQYF. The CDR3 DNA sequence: TGTGCCAGTAGTATAAAGACAGGGGTCCAAGAGACCCAGTACTTC.

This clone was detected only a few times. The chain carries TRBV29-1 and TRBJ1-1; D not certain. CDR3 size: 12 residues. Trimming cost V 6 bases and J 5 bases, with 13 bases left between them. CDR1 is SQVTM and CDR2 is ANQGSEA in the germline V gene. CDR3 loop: CSVSYSGTEAFF. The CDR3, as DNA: TGCAGCGTGTCGTATTCAGGAACTGAAGCTTTCTTT. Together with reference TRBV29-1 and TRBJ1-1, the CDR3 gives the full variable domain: SAVISQKPSRDICQRGTSLTIQCQVDSQVTMMFWYRQQPGQSLTLIATANQGSEATYESGFVIDKFPISRPNLTFSTLTVSNMSPEDSSIYLCSVSYSGTEAFFGQGTRLTVV.

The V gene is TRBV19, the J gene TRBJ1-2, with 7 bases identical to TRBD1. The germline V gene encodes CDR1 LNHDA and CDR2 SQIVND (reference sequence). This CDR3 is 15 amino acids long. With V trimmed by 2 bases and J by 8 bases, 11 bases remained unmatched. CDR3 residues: CASSIPYTGALGYTF. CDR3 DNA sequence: TGTGCCAGTAGTATACCCTACACAGGGGCGCTCGGCTACACCTTC.

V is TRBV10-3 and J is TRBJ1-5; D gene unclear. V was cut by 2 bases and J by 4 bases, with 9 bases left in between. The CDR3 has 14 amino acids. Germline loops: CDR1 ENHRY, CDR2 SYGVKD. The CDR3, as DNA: TGTGCCATCAGTGAGGCTGACATTAATCAGCCCCAGCATTTT. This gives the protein CAISEADINQPQHF.

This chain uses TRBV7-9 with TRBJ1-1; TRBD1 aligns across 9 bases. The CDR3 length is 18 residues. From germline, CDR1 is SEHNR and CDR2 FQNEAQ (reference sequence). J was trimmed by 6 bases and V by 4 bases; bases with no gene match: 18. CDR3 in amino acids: CASSYPKGTGLFGAEAFF. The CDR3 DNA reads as TGTGCCAGCAGCTACCCCAAGGGGACAGGGTTGTTCGGCGCTGAAGCTTTCTTT.

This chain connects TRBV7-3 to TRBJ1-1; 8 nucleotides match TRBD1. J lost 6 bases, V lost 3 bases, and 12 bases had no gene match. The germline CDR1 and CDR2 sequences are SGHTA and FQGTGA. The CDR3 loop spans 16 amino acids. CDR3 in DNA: TGTGCCAGCAGCTTTCGATCGGACAGGGCGGGGGCTGAAGCTTTCTTT. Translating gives CASSFRSDRAGAEAFF.

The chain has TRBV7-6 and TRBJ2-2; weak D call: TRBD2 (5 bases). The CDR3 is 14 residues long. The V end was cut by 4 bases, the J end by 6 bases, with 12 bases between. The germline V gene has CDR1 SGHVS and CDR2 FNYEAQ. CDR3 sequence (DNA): TGTGCCAGCAGCTATGTGGCGGGTCCCGGGGAGCTGTTTTTT. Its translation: CASSYVAGPGELFF.

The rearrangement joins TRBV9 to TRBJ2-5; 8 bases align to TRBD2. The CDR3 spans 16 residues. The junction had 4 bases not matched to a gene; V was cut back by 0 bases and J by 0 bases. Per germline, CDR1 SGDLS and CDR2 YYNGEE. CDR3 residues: CASSVGGGGYQETQYF. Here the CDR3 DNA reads TGTGCCAGCAGCGTAGGTGGCGGGGGGTACCAAGAGACCCAGTACTTC.

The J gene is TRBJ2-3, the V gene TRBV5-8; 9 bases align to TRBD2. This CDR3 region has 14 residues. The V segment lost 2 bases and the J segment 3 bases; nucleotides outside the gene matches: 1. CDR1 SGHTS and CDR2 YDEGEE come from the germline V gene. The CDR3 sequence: CASSFSGRTDTQYF. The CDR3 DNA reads TGTGCCAGCAGCTTTAGCGGGAGAACAGATACGCAGTATTTT.

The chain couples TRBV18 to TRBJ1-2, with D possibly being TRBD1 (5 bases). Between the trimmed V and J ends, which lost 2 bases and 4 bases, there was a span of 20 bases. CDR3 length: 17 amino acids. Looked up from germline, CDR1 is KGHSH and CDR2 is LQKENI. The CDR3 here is CASSPIDAGVGTYGYTF. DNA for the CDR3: TGTGCCAGCTCACCAATTGATGCGGGGGTAGGGACCTATGGCTACACCTTC.

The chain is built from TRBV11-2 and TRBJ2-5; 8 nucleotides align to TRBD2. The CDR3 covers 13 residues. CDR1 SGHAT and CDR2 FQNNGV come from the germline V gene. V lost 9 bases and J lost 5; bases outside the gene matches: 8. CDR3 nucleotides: TGTGCCAGTGGGGCTAGCGGGCTGGAGACCCAGTACTTC. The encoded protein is CASGASGLETQYF.

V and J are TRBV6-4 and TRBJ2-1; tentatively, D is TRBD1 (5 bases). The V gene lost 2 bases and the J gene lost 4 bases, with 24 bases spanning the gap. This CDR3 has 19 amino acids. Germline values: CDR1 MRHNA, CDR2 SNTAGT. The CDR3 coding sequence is TGTGCCAGCAGTGACGCGTCGGTGGCACAGGATGATGCGTACAATGAGCAGTTCTTC. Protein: CASSDASVAQDDAYNEQFF.

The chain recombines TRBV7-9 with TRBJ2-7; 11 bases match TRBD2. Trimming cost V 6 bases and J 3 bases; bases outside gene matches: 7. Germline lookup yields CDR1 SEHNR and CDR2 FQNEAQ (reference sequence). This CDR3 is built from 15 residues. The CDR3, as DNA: TGTGCCAGCAGGGAAGGGACTAGCGGATACTACGAGCAGTACTTC. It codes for CASREGTSGYYEQYF.

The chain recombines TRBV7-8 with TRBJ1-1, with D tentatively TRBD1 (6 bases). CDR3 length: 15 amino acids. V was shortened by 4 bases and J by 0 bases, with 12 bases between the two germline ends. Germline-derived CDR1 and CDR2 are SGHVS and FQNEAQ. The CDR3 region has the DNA TGTGCCAGCAGCTCTAACAGGGTGATGAACACTGAAGCTTTCTTT. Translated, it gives CASSSNRVMNTEAFF.

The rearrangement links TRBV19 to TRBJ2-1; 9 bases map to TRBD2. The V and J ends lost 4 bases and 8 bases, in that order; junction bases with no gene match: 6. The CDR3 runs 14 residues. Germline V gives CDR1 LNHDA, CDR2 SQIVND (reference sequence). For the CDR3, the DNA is TGTGCCAGTAGTAGGGGACTAGCAAGCGATGAGCAGTTCTTC. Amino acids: CASSRGLASDEQFF. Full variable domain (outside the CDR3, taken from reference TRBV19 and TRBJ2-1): DGGITQSPKYLFRKEGQNVTLSCEQNLNHDAMYWYRQDPGQGLRLIYYSQIVNDFQKGDIAEGYSVSREKKESFPLTVTSAQKNPTAFYLCASSRGLASDEQFFGPGTRLTVL.

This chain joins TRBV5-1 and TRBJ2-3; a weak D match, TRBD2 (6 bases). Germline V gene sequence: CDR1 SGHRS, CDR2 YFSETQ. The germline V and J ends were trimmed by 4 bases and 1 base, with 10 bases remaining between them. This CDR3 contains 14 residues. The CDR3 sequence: CASSRLGGTDTQYF. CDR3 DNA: TGCGCCAGCAGCCGACTAGGGGGCACAGATACGCAGTATTTT.

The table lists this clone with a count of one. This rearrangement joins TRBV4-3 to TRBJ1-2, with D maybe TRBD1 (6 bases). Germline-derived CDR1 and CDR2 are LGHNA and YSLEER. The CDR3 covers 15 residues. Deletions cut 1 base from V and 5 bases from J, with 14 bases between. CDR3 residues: CASSQGAATGYGYTF. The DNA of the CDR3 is TGCGCCAGCAGCCAAGGGGCCGCTACAGGGTATGGCTACACCTTC.

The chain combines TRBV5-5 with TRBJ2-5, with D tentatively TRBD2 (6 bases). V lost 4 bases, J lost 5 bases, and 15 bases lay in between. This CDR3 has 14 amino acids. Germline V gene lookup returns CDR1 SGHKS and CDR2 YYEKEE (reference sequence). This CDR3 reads CASSPGAGGETQYF. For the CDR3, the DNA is TGTGCCAGCAGCCCCGGGGCCGGAGGGGAGACCCAGTACTTC.

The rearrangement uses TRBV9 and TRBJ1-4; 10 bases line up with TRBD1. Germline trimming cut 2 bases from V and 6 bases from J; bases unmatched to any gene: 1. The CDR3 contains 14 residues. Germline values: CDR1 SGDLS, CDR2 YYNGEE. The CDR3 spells CASSVGTGDEKLFF. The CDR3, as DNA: TGTGCCAGCAGCGTCGGGACAGGGGATGAAAAACTGTTTTTT. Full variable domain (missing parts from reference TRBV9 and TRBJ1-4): DSGVTQTPKHLITATGQRVTLRCSPRSGDLSVYWYQQSLDQGLQFLIQYYNGEERAKGNILERFSAQQFPDLHSELNLSSLELGDSALYFCASSVGTGDEKLFFGSGTQLSVL.